This TCR beta chain appears in the sequencing data of a study of T-cell reconstitution after alpha-beta-depleted transplantation in children. Findings and caveats of the study: The main origin of T-cell counts and diversity one year after transplant was newly produced T cells. Recipient T cells and thymic progenitors that survived were the source of the high TCRbeta diversity seen at day 60 in some patients. About two months after transplant, alpha-beta T cells reportedly came from several hundred expanded graft clones.

The library targeted TCRbeta and was prepared with unique molecular identifiers. TCRdb itself ran the PCR reads through MiXCR, one entry per CDR3 protein. The sample comprises about 290,000 distinct CDR3 sequences, about 9.5% of which are singletons, and less than 9% rests with the top ten. Comments on this clonotype: Its antigen is unknown.

This sequence originates from a boy under two years old with acute myeloid leukemia, due to receive a stem cell transplant. Sample: PBMCs, taken before TCRalphabeta/CD19-depleted stem cell transplant.

The DNA for the CDR3 is TGTGCCATCGGGGGTGAGAATAGCGGAGAGACCCAGTACTTC. It specifies CAIGGENSGETQYF. J is TRBJ2-5 and V is TRBV10-3; a possible D gene is TRBD2 (6 bases). There are 14 residues in the CDR3. Germline lookup yields CDR1 ENHRY and CDR2 SYGVKD. V was cut by 8 bases and J by 4 bases, with 17 bases left in between.